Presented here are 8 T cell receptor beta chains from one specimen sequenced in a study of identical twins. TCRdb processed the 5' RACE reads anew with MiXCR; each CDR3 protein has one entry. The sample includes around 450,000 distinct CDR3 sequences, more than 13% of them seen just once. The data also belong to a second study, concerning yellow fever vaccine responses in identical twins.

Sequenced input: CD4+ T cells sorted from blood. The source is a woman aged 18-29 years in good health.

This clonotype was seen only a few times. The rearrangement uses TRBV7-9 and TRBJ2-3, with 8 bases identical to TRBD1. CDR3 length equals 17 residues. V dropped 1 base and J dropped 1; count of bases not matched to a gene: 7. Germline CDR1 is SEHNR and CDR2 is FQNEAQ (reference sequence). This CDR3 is CASSLGSATGGTDTQYF. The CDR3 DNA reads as TGTGCCAGCAGCTTAGGGTCCGCGACAGGGGGCACAGATACGCAGTATTTT.

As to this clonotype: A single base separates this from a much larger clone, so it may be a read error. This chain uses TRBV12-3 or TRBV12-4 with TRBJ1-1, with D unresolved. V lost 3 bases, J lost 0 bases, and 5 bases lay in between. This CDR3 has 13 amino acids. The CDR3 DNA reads TGTGCCAGCAGTTTCGAGGTGAACACTGAAGCTTTCTTT. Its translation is CASSFEVNTEAFF.

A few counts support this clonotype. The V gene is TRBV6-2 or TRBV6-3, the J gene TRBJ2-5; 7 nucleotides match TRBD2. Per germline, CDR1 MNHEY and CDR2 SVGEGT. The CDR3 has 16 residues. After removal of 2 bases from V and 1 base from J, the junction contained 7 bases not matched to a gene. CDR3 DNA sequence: TGTGCCAGCAGTTACCCCCGGGCTAGCGGCCAAGAGACCCAGTACTTC. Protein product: CASSYPRASGQETQYF.

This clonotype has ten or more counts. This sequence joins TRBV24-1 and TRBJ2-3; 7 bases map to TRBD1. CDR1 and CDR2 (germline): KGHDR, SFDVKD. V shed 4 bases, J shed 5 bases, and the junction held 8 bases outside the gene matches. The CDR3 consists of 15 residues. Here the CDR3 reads CATSEYTSGGDTQYF. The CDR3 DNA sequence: TGTGCCACCAGTGAATATACCTCAGGGGGAGATACGCAGTATTTT.

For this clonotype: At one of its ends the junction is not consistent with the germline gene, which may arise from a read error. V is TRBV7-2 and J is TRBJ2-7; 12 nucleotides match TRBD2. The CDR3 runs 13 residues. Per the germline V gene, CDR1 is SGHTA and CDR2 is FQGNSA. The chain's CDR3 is CASSERTSGTRDF. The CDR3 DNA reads TGTGCCAGCAGCGAGAGGACTAGCGGGACGCGGGACTTC.

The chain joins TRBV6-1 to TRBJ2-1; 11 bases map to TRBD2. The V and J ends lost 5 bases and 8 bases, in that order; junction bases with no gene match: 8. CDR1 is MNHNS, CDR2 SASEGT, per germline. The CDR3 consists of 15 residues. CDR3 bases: TGTGCCAGCAGTCCCCAACTAGCGGGAGTGGATGAGCAGTTCTTC. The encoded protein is CASSPQLAGVDEQFF.

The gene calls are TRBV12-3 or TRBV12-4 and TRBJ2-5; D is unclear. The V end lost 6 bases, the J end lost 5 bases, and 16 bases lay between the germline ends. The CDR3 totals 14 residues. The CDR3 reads CASRQQNIAETQYF. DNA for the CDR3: TGTGCCAGCAGACAACAGAATATTGCGGAGACCCAGTACTTC.

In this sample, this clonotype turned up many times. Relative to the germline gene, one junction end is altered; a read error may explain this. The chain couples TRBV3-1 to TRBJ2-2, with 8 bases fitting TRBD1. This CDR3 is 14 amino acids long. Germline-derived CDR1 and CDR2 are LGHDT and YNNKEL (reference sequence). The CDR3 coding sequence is TGTGCTAGCAGCCAAGGACAGGGCACCGGGGAGCTGTTTTTT. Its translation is CASSQGQGTGELFF. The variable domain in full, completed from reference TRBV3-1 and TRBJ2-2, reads DTAVSQTPKYLVTQMGNDKSIKCEQNLGHDTMYWYKQDSKKFLKIMFSYNNKELIINETVPNRFSPKSPDKAHLNLHINSLELGDSAVYFCASSQGQGTGELFFGEGSRLTVL.